Below are 7 T cell receptor beta chains sequenced from a single sample in a study of T cell responses to AZD1222 COVID-19 vaccine. Clones were read by immunoSEQ multiplex PCR, and TCRdb kept only the in-frame ones, dropping some. The sample lists about 130,000 clones; 88% were seen once. The source material was peripheral blood, sampled 28 days after the second AZD1222 dose. Source of these receptors: an adult who received the AZD1222 COVID-19 vaccine.

This clone was detected once. The CDR3 protein is CASLRQVNEKLFF. The CDR3 DNA reads as TGTGCCAGCCTCAGGCAGGTTAATGAAAAACTGTTTTTT. The V gene is TRBV28, the J gene TRBJ1-4, with D unresolved. V was clipped by 8 bases and J by 4 bases, with 11 bases between them. Germline V CDR1 and CDR2: MDHEN, SYDVKM. The CDR3 runs 13 residues.

This sequence joins TRBV19 and TRBJ2-2, with 9 bases matching TRBD1. V was clipped by 3 bases and J by 2 bases; unmatched bases: 4. Germline CDR1 is LNHDA and CDR2 is SQIVND (reference sequence). The CDR3 is 16 amino acids. CDR3 nucleotide sequence: TGTGCCAGTAGTATCTGGACAGGGGAAAACACCGGGGAGCTGTTTTTT. Encoded protein: CASSIWTGENTGELFF.

J is TRBJ1-3 and V is TRBV30; D ambiguous. CDR1 and CDR2 (germline): GTSNPN, SVGIG (reference sequence). V shed 4 bases and J shed 0 bases, with 10 bases lying between them. This CDR3 is built from 14 residues. CDR3 amino acids: CAWKSPISGNTIYF. The CDR3 bases are TGTGCCTGGAAATCACCGATCTCTGGAAACACCATATATTTT.

The genes are TRBV7-9 and TRBJ1-3, with D unclear. CDR1 SEHNR and CDR2 FQNEAQ come from the germline V gene (reference sequence). CDR3 length: 14 residues. V was cut by 1 base and J by 3 bases, with 7 bases left in between. As DNA, the CDR3 is TGTGCCAGCAGCTTAGGAGGTTTTGGAAACACCATATATTTT. This encodes CASSLGGFGNTIYF.

The gene calls are TRBV30 and TRBJ2-3; 10 positions agree with TRBD2. The CDR3 covers 14 residues. With 4 bases clipped from V and 4 bases from J, the junction kept 5 bases outside the gene matches. Germline V gene sequence: CDR1 GTSNPN, CDR2 SVGIG (reference sequence). The CDR3 reads CAWKLAGESDTQYF. CDR3 nucleotide sequence: TGTGCCTGGAAGCTAGCGGGGGAGTCAGATACGCAGTATTTT.

This clone was counted between two and nine times. The V gene is TRBV5-1, the J gene TRBJ2-7, with 8 nucleotides matching TRBD2. Germline lookup yields CDR1 SGHRS and CDR2 YFSETQ. The CDR3 loop spans 14 amino acids. The trim removed 4 bases at V and 3 bases at J, leaving 6 bases unmatched. CDR3 nucleotide sequence: TGCGCCAGCAGCCTTATAGCGGGAAGCTACGAGCAGTACTTC. This codes for CASSLIAGSYEQYF.

The chain employs TRBV2 and TRBJ2-7, with TRBD2 identical over 9 bases. The germline CDR1 and CDR2 sequences are SNHLY and FYNNEI. The CDR3 extends over 14 amino acids. V gave up 6 bases and J gave up 12 bases; unmatched junction bases: 15. CDR3 region: CASRSLLREGLTYF. The DNA of the CDR3 is TGTGCCAGCAGGTCCCTGTTGCGGGAGGGTCTGACGTACTTC.